This record looks at one TCR beta chain sequence and its context. Many counts were recorded for this clonotype. Its antigen remains unidentified. There are no base qualities to consult, and no much larger clone falls within one base. The method behind the library was RACE. Sequencing relied on a NextSeq 500. Library preparation attached unique molecular identifiers to individual cDNA molecules for quantitative, reproducible TCR counting. The authors' analysis ran thus. The median number of TCRs per sample was 95,638, ranging from about 23,224 to 750,000. V, J and CDR3 annotation of the TCR reads was performed with the Decombinator software suite. For PS versus PT1 abundance plots, all samples were subsampled to the same number of TCRs (28,000). TCRs were defined as expanded if absent before sensitization and observed at least eight times at the 2-week time point. TCRdb trimmed public reads at Q25 via fastp, called clones via MiXCR and kept in-frame beta chains. When rows share a CDR3 protein, they turn into one entry using the most common DNA and genes. These V and J calls derive from TCRdb rather than the authors' analysis. The sample table lists some 81,000 distinct CDR3 sequences, about 8.6% of them with a count of one. The ten top clones hold about 1.7% of the sample.

The time point label here, explained by the study, means: healthy volunteer bleed at 6 weeks. Unfractionated whole blood was collected in Tempus Blood RNA tubes, and total RNA was extracted from that blood. Roughly 5 healthy volunteers acted as controls for TCR sequencing and had blood drawn at day 0, 2 weeks and 6 weeks. The data were obtained in a study of human T cells and chemical hapten exposure (dated by TCRdb to the early 2020s). Regarding the research as a whole: Libraries were pooled for sequencing, and per-sample TCR yields varied mainly because of small differences in library volumes within the pool. This study followed changes in the peripheral blood TCR repertoire in vivo during primary and secondary sensitization of alopecia patients to the hapten diphenylcyclopropenone (DPC). For every blood RNA sample, sequencing covered both the TCR alpha and TCR beta chains. General study outcomes and caveats: The number of TCRs above 1 in 1000 frequency did not change with DPC sensitization; there was no evidence of global repertoire structure alterations. Repeated subsampling changed both the strength of the expansion versus patch-test correlation and the threshold at which that correlation became significant.

As encoded in the germline V gene, CDR1 is KGHSH while CDR2 is LQKENI. Counted from cysteine to phenylalanine, this CDR3 has 15 amino acids. The retained sequence is limited to the CDR3, 45 bases, with the frame set at the first base. V is shortened by 4 bases, J by 2 bases, and the region joining them spans 13 bases. This receptor was taken from a female donor in good health. Some clones in this sample may be carry-over from other donors' samples. Sequenced: whole blood. The sequence links TRBV18 to TRBJ2-3; TRBD2 is a weak D gene call, 5 bases matching. The bases are TGTGCCAGCTCACTTGGACTGGGCCTCACAGATACGCAGTATTTT. This gives the protein CASSLGLGLTDTQYF.